The T cell receptor (beta chain) under discussion was sequenced for a study of OX40 agonist ivuxolimab in advanced cancers. Notes on the study in general: Dose levels from 0.1 to 3.0 mg/kg saw CD4+ and CD8+ blood T cells expand clonally by week 6. Among expanded peripheral T cells, antigen specificity went undetermined.

From germline, CDR1 is MNHEY and CDR2 SVGAGI. CDR3 length: 14 amino acids. Losses at the gene ends were 0 bases for V and 6 bases for J; bases not matched to a gene: 0. Generated by immunoSEQ multiplex PCR, the TCRdb table keeps only in-frame clones and is missing some. The repertoire consists of roughly 73,000 clones, with around 88% occurring once and the leading ten covering approximately 2.8%. Points on this clone: Its matching antigen is unknown.

The TCR originated in an adult with an advanced solid tumor such as melanoma, head and neck, liver or kidney cancer. This specimen consisted of CD4+ or CD8+ T cells sorted from blood, obtained in a trial of the OX40 agonist ivuxolimab. The chain has TRBV6-5 and TRBJ1-5; 9 nucleotides agree with TRBD1. The CDR3 nucleotides are TGTGCCAGCAGTTACTCGACAGGGGGTCAGCCCCAGCATTTT. Its protein is CASSYSTGGQPQHF.